This TCR beta chain was retrieved from a study of patients and donors after allogeneic stem cell transplantation. TCRdb independently ran MiXCR on the RT-PCR reads; one entry per CDR3 protein. Here the sample spans 150,000 to 250,000 distinct CDR3 sequences, less than 45% being singletons. This CDR3 contains 12 residues. V was pared by 7 bases and J by 6 bases, with 12 bases between. Sequencing was done on a sample of blood, either unsorted or a sorted T cell fraction (not recorded which). This TCR was sampled from a human donor who was either an allogeneic HSCT recipient or a stem cell or donor lymphocyte infusion donor (not recorded which). It is not recorded whose cells these are; they may come from a transplant donor. The rearrangement links TRBV12-3 or TRBV12-4 to TRBJ1-1; no reliable D call. The chain's CDR3 is CASTLGGAEAFF. CDR3 bases: TGTGCCAGCACTTTGGGTGGAGCTGAAGCTTTCTTT.